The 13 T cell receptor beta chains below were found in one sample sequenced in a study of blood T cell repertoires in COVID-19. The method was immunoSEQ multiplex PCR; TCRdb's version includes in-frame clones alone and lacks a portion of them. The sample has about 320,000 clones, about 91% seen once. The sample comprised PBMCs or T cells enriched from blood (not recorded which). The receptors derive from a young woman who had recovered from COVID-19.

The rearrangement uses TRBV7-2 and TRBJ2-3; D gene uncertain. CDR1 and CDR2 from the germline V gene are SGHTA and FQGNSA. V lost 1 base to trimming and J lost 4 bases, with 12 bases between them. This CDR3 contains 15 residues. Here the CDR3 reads CASSLGFRTADTQYF. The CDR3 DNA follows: TGTGCCAGCAGCTTAGGTTTCCGCACGGCAGATACGCAGTATTTT.

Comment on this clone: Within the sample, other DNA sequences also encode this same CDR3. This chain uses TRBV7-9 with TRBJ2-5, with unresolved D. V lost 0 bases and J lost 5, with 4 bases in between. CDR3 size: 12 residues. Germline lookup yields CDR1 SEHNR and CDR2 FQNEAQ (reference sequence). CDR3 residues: CASSLARETQYF. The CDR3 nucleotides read TGTGCCAGCAGCTTAGCGCGGGAGACCCAGTACTTC.

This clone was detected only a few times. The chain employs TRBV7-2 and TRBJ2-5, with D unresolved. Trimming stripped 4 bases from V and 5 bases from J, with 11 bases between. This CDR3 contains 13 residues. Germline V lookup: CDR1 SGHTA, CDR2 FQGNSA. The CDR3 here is CASSSTSRETQYF. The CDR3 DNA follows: TGTGCCAGCAGCTCCACCTCCCGGGAGACCCAGTACTTC.

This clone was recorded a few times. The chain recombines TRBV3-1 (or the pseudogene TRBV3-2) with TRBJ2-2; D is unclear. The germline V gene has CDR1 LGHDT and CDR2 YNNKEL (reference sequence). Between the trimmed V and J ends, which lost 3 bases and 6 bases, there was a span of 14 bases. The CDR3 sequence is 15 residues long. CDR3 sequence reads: CASSQIVGVPGELFF. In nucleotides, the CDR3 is TGTGCCAGCAGCCAGATAGTAGGAGTGCCCGGGGAGCTGTTTTTT.

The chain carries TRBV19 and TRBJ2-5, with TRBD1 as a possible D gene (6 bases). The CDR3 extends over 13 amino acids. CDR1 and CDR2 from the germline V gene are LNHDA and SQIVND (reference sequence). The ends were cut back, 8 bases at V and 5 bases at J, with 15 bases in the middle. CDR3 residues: CASADSSYETQYF. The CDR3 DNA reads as TGTGCCAGTGCGGACAGTTCTTATGAGACCCAGTACTTC. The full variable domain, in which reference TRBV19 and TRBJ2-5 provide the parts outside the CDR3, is DGGITQSPKYLFRKEGQNVTLSCEQNLNHDAMYWYRQDPGQGLRLIYYSQIVNDFQKGDIAEGYSVSREKKESFPLTVTSAQKNPTAFYLCASADSSYETQYFGPGTRLLVL.

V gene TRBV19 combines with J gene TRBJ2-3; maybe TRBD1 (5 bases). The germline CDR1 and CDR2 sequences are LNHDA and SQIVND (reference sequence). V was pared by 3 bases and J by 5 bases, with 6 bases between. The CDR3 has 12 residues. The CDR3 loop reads CASSIQGDTQYF. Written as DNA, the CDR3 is TGTGCCAGTAGTATCCAGGGAGATACGCAGTATTTT.

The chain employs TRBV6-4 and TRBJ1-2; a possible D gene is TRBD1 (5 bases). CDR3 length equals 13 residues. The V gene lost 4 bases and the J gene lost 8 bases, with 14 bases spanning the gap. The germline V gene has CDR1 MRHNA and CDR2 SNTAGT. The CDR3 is CASSAVRGEGYTF. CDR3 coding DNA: TGTGCCAGCAGTGCTGTCCGGGGGGAAGGCTACACCTTC.

The CDR3 spells CASRISSGRLAEQFF. DNA for the CDR3: TGTGCCAGCAGGATTTCGAGCGGGAGGCTCGCTGAGCAGTTCTTC. The chain uses TRBV28 and TRBJ2-1; 9 positions agree with TRBD2. Trimming at V came to 6 bases and at J to 9 bases, leaving 12 bases not matched to a gene. This CDR3 has 15 amino acids. Germline assignment: CDR1 MDHEN and CDR2 SYDVKM. The full variable domain, its missing parts supplied by reference TRBV28 and TRBJ2-1, is DVKVTQSSRYLVKRTGEKVFLECVQDMDHENMFWYRQDPGLGLRLIYFSYDVKMKEKGDIPEGYSVSREKKERFSLILESASTNQTSMYLCASRISSGRLAEQFFGPGTRLTVL.

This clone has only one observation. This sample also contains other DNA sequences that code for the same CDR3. CDR3 residues: CASSYGLAGEETQYF. CDR3 in DNA: TGCGCCAGCAGCTACGGACTAGCGGGGGAGGAGACCCAGTACTTC. J is TRBJ2-5 and V is TRBV5-1; TRBD2 matches at 13 bases. Unmatched junction bases numbered 4, after V lost 3 bases and J lost 5 bases. Germline-derived CDR1 and CDR2 are SGHRS and YFSETQ. The CDR3 consists of 15 residues.

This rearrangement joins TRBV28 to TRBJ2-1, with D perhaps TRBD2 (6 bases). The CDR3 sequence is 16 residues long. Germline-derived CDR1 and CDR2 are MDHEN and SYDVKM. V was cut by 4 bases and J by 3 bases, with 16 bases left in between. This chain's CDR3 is CASSSTGLSYYNEQFF. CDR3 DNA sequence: TGTGCCAGCAGTTCGACGGGACTTTCTTACTACAATGAGCAGTTCTTC.

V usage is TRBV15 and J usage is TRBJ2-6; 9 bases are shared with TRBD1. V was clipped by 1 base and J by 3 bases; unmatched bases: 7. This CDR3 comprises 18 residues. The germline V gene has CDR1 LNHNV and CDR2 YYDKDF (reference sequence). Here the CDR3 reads CATSRVGTGTFGANVLTF. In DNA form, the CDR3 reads TGTGCCACCAGCAGAGTGGGGACAGGGACCTTTGGGGCCAACGTCCTGACTTTC.

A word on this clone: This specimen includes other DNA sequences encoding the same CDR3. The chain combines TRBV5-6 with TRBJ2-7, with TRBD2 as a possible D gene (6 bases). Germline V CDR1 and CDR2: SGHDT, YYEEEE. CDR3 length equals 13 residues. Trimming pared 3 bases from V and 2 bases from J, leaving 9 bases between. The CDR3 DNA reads TGTGCCAGCAGCTACGGGGAGGCCTACGAGCAGTACTTC. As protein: CASSYGEAYEQYF.

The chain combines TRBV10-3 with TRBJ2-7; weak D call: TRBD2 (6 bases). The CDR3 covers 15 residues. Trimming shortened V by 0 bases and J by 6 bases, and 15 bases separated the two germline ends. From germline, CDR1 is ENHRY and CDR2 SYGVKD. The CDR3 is CAISESEPGGSEQYF. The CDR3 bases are TGTGCCATCAGTGAGTCCGAGCCCGGGGGTAGCGAGCAGTACTTC.